This passage covers 32 T cell receptor beta chains from one sample sequenced in a study of beta chain features in type 1 diabetes. Study conclusions and caveats: Type 1 diabetes patients had TCRB CDR3s that were shorter (moderately but significantly so) in all four CD4+ subsets.

Investigators reverse transcribed all isolated RNA, so they sequenced expressed TCRB transcripts. Method: immunoSEQ multiplex PCR; TCRdb's copy keeps in-frame clones and lacks some. The sample lists more than 250,000 clones; about 24% were seen once. Their specific antigens are unknown. The sequencing input was naive CD4+ T cells from blood. The receptor source for this set is a woman aged 30 to 39 with type 1 diabetes.

The chain links TRBV9 to TRBJ1-1; D call uncertain. The CDR3 is 15 residues long. Germline lookup yields CDR1 SGDLS and CDR2 YYNGEE. V shed 0 bases and J shed 0 bases, with 9 bases lying between them. As DNA, the CDR3 is TGTGCCAGCAGCGTAGGGGTACAGTTGAACACTGAAGCTTTCTTT. It encodes CASSVGVQLNTEAFF.

This chain connects TRBV5-1 to TRBJ2-5, with 9 nucleotides matching TRBD2. In germline, CDR1 is SGHRS, CDR2 YFSETQ. Losses at the gene ends were 1 base for V and 2 bases for J; bases not matched to a gene: 6. The CDR3 spans 16 residues. CDR3 region: CASSLSATSGQETQYF. CDR3 bases: TGCGCCAGCAGCTTGTCGGCTACTAGCGGGCAAGAGACCCAGTACTTC.

A few counts support this clone. The CDR3 bases are TGTGCCTGGAAGAAAGCGGGAGGCTACGAGCAGTACTTC. This gives the protein CAWKKAGGYEQYF. The J gene is TRBJ2-7, the V gene TRBV30; 9 nucleotides agree with TRBD2. Germline V gene lookup returns CDR1 GTSNPN and CDR2 SVGIG (reference sequence). With 4 bases clipped from V and 3 bases from J, the junction kept 4 bases outside the gene matches. CDR3 length equals 13 residues.

In DNA form, the CDR3 reads TGTGCCAGCAGGACCTTCGGAGCGGGAGCCGGTAGCTCCTACGAGCAGTACTTC. It yields the protein CASRTFGAGAGSSYEQYF. The chain couples TRBV27 to TRBJ2-7, with 8 positions matching TRBD2. Per the germline V gene, CDR1 is MNHEY and CDR2 is SMNVEV (reference sequence). Trimming cost V 6 bases and J 0 bases; bases outside gene matches: 16. The CDR3 covers 18 residues.

This clone was found a few times. V usage is TRBV5-1 and J usage is TRBJ2-2; no clear D gene. V shed 0 bases and J shed 0 bases, with 6 bases lying between them. The CDR3 contains 15 residues. CDR1 SGHRS and CDR2 YFSETQ come from the germline V gene. The CDR3 DNA sequence: TGCGCCAGCAGCTTGGGTGCTACGAACACCGGGGAGCTGTTTTTT. Encoded protein: CASSLGATNTGELFF.

Only a few counts were recorded for this clone. The chain recombines TRBV30 with TRBJ2-3; possibly TRBD2 for D (5 bases). Trimming shortened V by 2 bases and J by 4 bases, and 10 bases separated the two germline ends. Germline V lookup: CDR1 GTSNPN, CDR2 SVGIG (reference sequence). CDR3 length: 13 amino acids. The CDR3 loop reads CAWSRGSSDTQYF. As DNA, the CDR3 is TGTGCCTGGAGTCGTGGGAGCTCAGATACGCAGTATTTT.

V usage is TRBV11-2 and J usage is TRBJ1-5; possible D gene TRBD1, 5 bases. The CDR3 totals 13 residues. Germline CDR1 and CDR2: SGHAT and FQNNGV. V gave up 3 bases and J gave up 5 bases, with 8 bases separating them. CDR3 in amino acids: CASSFQGDQPQHF. CDR3 DNA sequence: TGTGCCAGCAGCTTCCAGGGCGATCAGCCCCAGCATTTT.

This clone showed up just a few times. The V and J genes are TRBV4-1 and TRBJ2-5, with D possibly TRBD1 on 5 matching bases. Germline V CDR1 and CDR2: MGHRA, YSYEKL. V lost 0 bases and J 2 bases, leaving 16 bases between the germline ends. The CDR3 sequence is 17 residues long. The CDR3 sequence is CASSQDSVDRTQETQYF. The CDR3 DNA sequence: TGCGCCAGCAGCCAAGATTCCGTTGACAGAACTCAAGAGACCCAGTACTTC.

The chain recombines TRBV29-1 with TRBJ2-7; the match to TRBD2 covers 10 bases. The trim removed 4 bases at V and 1 base at J, leaving 7 bases unmatched. CDR1 is SQVTM, CDR2 ANQGSEA, per germline. The CDR3 is 15 residues long. CDR3 in DNA: TGCAGCGTTGTTAGGCTAGCGGGAGCATCCTACGAGCAGTACTTC. Translated: CSVVRLAGASYEQYF.

Turning to this clone: The same CDR3 is also encoded by other DNA sequences in this sample. The J gene is TRBJ2-1, the V gene TRBV18; D ambiguous. The CDR3 covers 12 residues. The V gene lost 3 bases and the J gene lost 5 bases, with 5 bases spanning the gap. Germline V CDR1 and CDR2: KGHSH, LQKENI. Written as DNA, the CDR3 is TGTGCCAGCTCACCTATAGACAATGAGCAGTTCTTC. It specifies CASSPIDNEQFF.

This clone was seen more than once but under ten times. V gene TRBV30 combines with J gene TRBJ2-1, with 9 nucleotides matching TRBD2. The CDR3 is 13 amino acids. V trimming: 7 bases; J trimming: 6 bases; junction bases outside the gene matches: 7. The germline gives CDR1 GTSNPN, CDR2 SVGIG (reference sequence). The CDR3 loop is CASGLALSNEQFF. The CDR3 DNA sequence: TGTGCCTCGGGACTAGCTTTGTCCAATGAGCAGTTCTTC.

This clone was picked up a small number of times. V and J are TRBV30 and TRBJ1-2; maybe TRBD1 (5 bases). The CDR3 sequence is 13 residues long. Looked up from germline, CDR1 is GTSNPN and CDR2 is SVGIG (reference sequence). The germline V and J ends were trimmed by 2 bases and 0 bases, with 7 bases remaining between them. CDR3 residues: CAWSTGANYGYTF. The CDR3, as DNA: TGTGCCTGGAGTACAGGCGCTAACTATGGCTACACCTTC.

The chain employs TRBV18 and TRBJ2-3; 13 positions agree with TRBD2. Germline-derived CDR1 and CDR2 are KGHSH and LQKENI. V lost 3 bases, J lost 5 bases, and 5 bases stayed unmatched. The CDR3 is 16 amino acids. The CDR3 bases are TGTGCCAGCTCACCTCGGACTAGCGGGAGTCAAGATACGCAGTATTTT. Translation gives CASSPRTSGSQDTQYF.

This clone was seen more than once but under ten times. The genes are TRBV4-2 and TRBJ2-7; 8 bases line up with TRBD2. The CDR3 runs 15 residues. The germline CDR1 and CDR2 sequences are LGHNA and YNFKEQ. Unmatched junction bases numbered 7, after V lost 0 bases and J lost 6 bases. CDR3 nucleotide sequence: TGTGCCAGCAGCCAAGAACAGGGACTAGAGGCCGAGCAGTACTTC. Its protein product is CASSQEQGLEAEQYF.

The V call is TRBV7-8, the J call TRBJ2-1; TRBD2 aligns across 13 bases. The V gene's germline CDR1 is SGHVS and CDR2 FQNEAQ. CDR3 size: 16 residues. The ends lost 1 base at V and 7 bases at J; junction bases unmatched: 4. The CDR3 coding sequence is TGTGCCAGCAGCTTAGTGGGACTAGCGGGATTTAATGAGCAGTTCTTC. As protein: CASSLVGLAGFNEQFF.

This chain joins TRBV23-1 and TRBJ2-2; the match to TRBD2 covers 9 bases. TRBV23-1 is designated an ORF whose function remains uncertain. The CDR3 is made up of 17 amino acids. Losses at the gene ends were 0 bases for V and 5 bases for J; bases not matched to a gene: 7. The CDR3 DNA follows: TGCGCCAGCAGTCAATCGAGTGAGACTAGCGGTACCGGGGAGCTGTTTTTT. Translation: CASSQSSETSGTGELFF.

The chain joins TRBV5-4 to TRBJ2-7; TRBD1 is a possible D gene (7 bases). The CDR3 length is 15 residues. Germline CDR1 is SGHNT and CDR2 is YYREEE (reference sequence). V was pared by 1 base and J by 2 bases, with 13 bases between. The CDR3 DNA reads TGTGCCAGCAGCTTGCCAGGGGGGCCGGCCTACGAGCAGTACTTC. It specifies CASSLPGGPAYEQYF.

The rearrangement links TRBV27 to TRBJ2-5, with 9 bases aligning to TRBD2. With 2 bases clipped from V and 5 bases from J, the junction kept 6 bases outside the gene matches. This CDR3 spans 15 amino acids. Germline-derived CDR1 and CDR2 are MNHEY and SMNVEV (reference sequence). Here the CDR3 reads CASSLRGREWETQYF. DNA for the CDR3: TGTGCCAGCAGTTTACGCGGGAGGGAGTGGGAGACCCAGTACTTC.

The rearrangement joins TRBV5-1 to TRBJ2-2; 8 nucleotides agree with TRBD1. The trim removed 2 bases at V and 3 bases at J, leaving 9 bases unmatched. Germline assignment: CDR1 SGHRS and CDR2 YFSETQ. CDR3 size: 17 residues. The CDR3 loop reads CASSFVSGTGDTGELFF. In DNA form, the CDR3 reads TGCGCCAGCAGCTTTGTCTCCGGGACAGGTGACACCGGGGAGCTGTTTTTT.

In this sample, this clone turned up a few times. The chain carries TRBV2 and TRBJ2-1; D uncertain. The germline V gene encodes CDR1 SNHLY and CDR2 FYNNEI. Trimming took 2 bases from V and 5 from J, leaving 13 bases between them. The CDR3 covers 15 residues. CDR3: CASSEQVGRHNEQFF. In nucleotides, the CDR3 is TGTGCCAGCAGTGAACAGGTTGGCCGTCACAATGAGCAGTTCTTC.

The gene calls are TRBV11-3 and TRBJ2-1; TRBD2 matches at 9 bases. The CDR3 loop spans 15 amino acids. Germline-derived CDR1 and CDR2 are SGHNT and YENEEA. Germline trimming cut 7 bases from V and 5 bases from J; bases unmatched to any gene: 9. CDR3 loop: CASNWGAGGNNEQFF. The CDR3 region has the DNA TGTGCCAGCAACTGGGGTGCGGGAGGGAACAATGAGCAGTTCTTC.

The chain carries TRBV12-5 and TRBJ2-1; 11 bases line up with TRBD2. The CDR3 runs to 15 residues. Germline V CDR1 and CDR2: LGHNT, FRNRAP. V lost 6 bases, J lost 3 bases, and 4 bases stayed unmatched. The CDR3 DNA is TGTGCTAGTGGGGCCGGGACTAGCGGCTACAATGAGCAGTTCTTC. Its protein product is CASGAGTSGYNEQFF. Full variable domain (outside the CDR3, taken from reference TRBV12-5 and TRBJ2-1): DARVTQTPRHKVTEMGQEVTMRCQPILGHNTVFWYRQTMMQGLELLAYFRNRAPLDDSGMPKDRFSAEMPDATLATLKIQPSEPRDSAVYFCASGAGTSGYNEQFFGPGTRLTVL.

The V gene is TRBV11-2, the J gene TRBJ2-3, with unresolved D. This CDR3 region has 13 residues. Trimming cost V 4 bases and J 0 bases, with 5 bases left between them. CDR1 and CDR2 from the germline V gene are SGHAT and FQNNGV. CDR3 nucleotide sequence: TGTGCCAGCAGCTCCTTGAGCACAGATACGCAGTATTTT. It codes for CASSSLSTDTQYF.

The V gene is TRBV7-3, the J gene TRBJ2-1; 11 bases are a match to TRBD1. V trimming: 4 bases; J trimming: 15 bases; junction bases outside the gene matches: 8. This CDR3 region has 13 residues. Germline V CDR1 and CDR2: SGHTA, FQGTGA. CDR3 amino acids: CASSSDRGPTAFF. The CDR3 DNA is TGTGCCAGCAGCTCGGACAGGGGGCCGACTGCGTTCTTC.

CDR3 region: CSVAPKTGSYGYTF. Here the CDR3 DNA reads TGCAGCGTGGCCCCAAAGACAGGATCCTATGGCTACACCTTC. The V and J genes are TRBV29-1 and TRBJ1-2; D may be TRBD1 (6 bases). Trimming left V 6 bases short and J 4 bases short, with 18 bases between. Per germline, CDR1 SQVTM and CDR2 ANQGSEA. This CDR3 spans 14 amino acids.

The chain has TRBV29-1 and TRBJ2-5, with TRBD2 matching 9 bases. Germline V gene sequence: CDR1 SQVTM, CDR2 ANQGSEA. The CDR3 spans 14 residues. The V segment lost 1 base and the J segment 4 bases; nucleotides outside the gene matches: 4. The CDR3: CSVEGAGGGETQYF. The CDR3 DNA reads TGCAGCGTTGAAGGAGCGGGAGGCGGAGAGACCCAGTACTTC.

The sample holds a few counts of this clone. This chain uses TRBV29-1 with TRBJ2-1; D is uncertain. The CDR3 is 15 amino acids. The ends were cut back, 4 bases at V and 6 bases at J, with 19 bases in the middle. The V gene's germline CDR1 is SQVTM and CDR2 ANQGSEA. The CDR3 DNA reads TGCAGCGTTGGAGCAGCGCTCATCGTCTCCAATGAGCAGTTCTTC. It codes for CSVGAALIVSNEQFF.

The chain uses TRBV30 and TRBJ2-1; no definite D call. Trimming took off 0 bases at V and 7 bases at J, with 13 bases between the two ends. CDR3 length: 14 amino acids. Germline V gives CDR1 GTSNPN, CDR2 SVGIG (reference sequence). The CDR3 DNA reads as TGTGCCTGGAGTGTAAGCTACCCAGGTAATGAGCAGTTCTTC. It yields the protein CAWSVSYPGNEQFF. The variable domain in full, with the rest retrieved from reference TRBV30 and TRBJ2-1, is SQTIHQWPATLVQPVGSPLSLECTVEGTSNPNLYWYRQAAGRGLQLLFYSVGIGQISSEVPQNLSASRPQDRQFILSSKKLLLSDSGFYLCAWSVSYPGNEQFFGPGTRLTVL.

The gene calls are TRBV27 and TRBJ2-7; D is undetermined. Trimming removed 5 bases from V and 4 bases from J, with 9 bases in between. The V gene's germline CDR1 is MNHEY and CDR2 SMNVEV (reference sequence). The length of the CDR3 is 12 residues. The DNA of the CDR3 is TGTGCCAGCAGTCGAAACGAGTACGAGCAGTACTTC. Its translation is CASSRNEYEQYF.

The gene calls are TRBV18 and TRBJ2-5, with a weak D call TRBD2 (6 bases). CDR1 and CDR2 from the germline V gene are KGHSH and LQKENI. The CDR3 is 16 amino acids. Deletions cut 3 bases from V and 2 bases from J, with 16 bases between. CDR3 coding DNA: TGTGCCAGCTCACCTAGCAGGAGGGTAATACAAGAGACCCAGTACTTC. Amino acid sequence: CASSPSRRVIQETQYF.

This chain connects TRBV9 to TRBJ1-2; possibly TRBD1 for D (6 bases). This CDR3 region has 16 residues. Per the germline V gene, CDR1 is SGDLS and CDR2 is YYNGEE. Trimming took 0 bases from V and 6 from J, leaving 18 bases between them. DNA for the CDR3: TGTGCCAGCAGCGTAGGAGGGCAGGGGAATCCTGATGGCTACACCTTC. Translating gives CASSVGGQGNPDGYTF.

CDR3 sequence: CASMRLAGLETQYF. Written as DNA, the CDR3 is TGCGCCAGCATGAGACTAGCGGGACTTGAGACCCAGTACTTC. The chain carries TRBV5-1 and TRBJ2-5; 11 nucleotides line up with TRBD2. Germline CDR1 reads SGHRS; CDR2 reads YFSETQ. The CDR3 extends over 14 amino acids. V gave up 6 bases and J gave up 5 bases; unmatched junction bases: 6.